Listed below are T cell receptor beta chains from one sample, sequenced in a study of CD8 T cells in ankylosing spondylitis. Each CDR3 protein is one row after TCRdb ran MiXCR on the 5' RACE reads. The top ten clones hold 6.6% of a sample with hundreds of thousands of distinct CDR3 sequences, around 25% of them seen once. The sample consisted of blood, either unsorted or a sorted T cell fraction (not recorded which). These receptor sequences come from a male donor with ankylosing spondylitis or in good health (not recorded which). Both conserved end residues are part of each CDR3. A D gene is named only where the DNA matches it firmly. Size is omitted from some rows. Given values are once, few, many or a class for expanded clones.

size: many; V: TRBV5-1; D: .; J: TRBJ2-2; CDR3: CASSLGQGSNTGELFF; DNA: TGCGCCAGCAGCTTGGGTCAGGGGTCGAACACCGGGGAGCTGTTTTTT
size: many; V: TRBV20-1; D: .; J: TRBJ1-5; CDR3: CSARPRDRQQHF; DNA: TGCAGTGCTAGGCCCAGGGACCGACAGCAGCATTTT
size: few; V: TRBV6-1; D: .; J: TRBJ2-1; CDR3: CASSEKLAGEQFF; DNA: TGTGCCAGCAGTGAAAAGTTAGCCGGTGAGCAGTTCTTC
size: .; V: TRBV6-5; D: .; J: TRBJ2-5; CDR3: CASSYSRQRQETQYF; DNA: TGTGCCAGCAGTTACAGTAGACAGCGACAAGAGACCCAGTACTTC
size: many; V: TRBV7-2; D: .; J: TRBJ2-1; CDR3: CASSEGPSSYNEQFF; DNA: TGTGCCAGCTCGGAGGGACCCAGCTCCTACAATGAGCAGTTCTTC
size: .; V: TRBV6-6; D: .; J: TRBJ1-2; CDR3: CASSTQGSGGYTF; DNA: TGTGCCAGCAGCACACAGGGTTCAGGTGGCTACACCTTC
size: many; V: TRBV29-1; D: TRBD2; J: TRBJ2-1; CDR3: CSAKVAGGPGSEQFF; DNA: TGCAGCGCCAAAGTAGCGGGAGGGCCGGGGAGTGAGCAGTTCTTC
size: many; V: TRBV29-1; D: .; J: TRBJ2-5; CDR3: CSVEGNVQETQYF; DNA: TGCAGCGTTGAGGGCAACGTGCAAGAGACCCAGTACTTC
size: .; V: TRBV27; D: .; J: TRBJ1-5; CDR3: CARRPPGQPQHF; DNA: TGTGCCAGACGGCCCCCTGGTCAGCCCCAGCATTTT
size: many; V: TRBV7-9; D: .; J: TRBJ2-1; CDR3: CASSLVDEQFF; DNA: TGTGCCAGCAGCTTAGTGGATGAGCAGTTCTTC
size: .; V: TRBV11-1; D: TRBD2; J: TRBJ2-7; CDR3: CASSPGWAGEGPYEQYF; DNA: TGTGCCAGCAGCCCCGGCTGGGCGGGAGAAGGCCCCTACGAGCAGTACTTC
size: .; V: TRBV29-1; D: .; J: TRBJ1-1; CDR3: CSVSGRGTEAFF; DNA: TGCAGCGTGAGCGGCAGGGGCACTGAAGCTTTCTTT